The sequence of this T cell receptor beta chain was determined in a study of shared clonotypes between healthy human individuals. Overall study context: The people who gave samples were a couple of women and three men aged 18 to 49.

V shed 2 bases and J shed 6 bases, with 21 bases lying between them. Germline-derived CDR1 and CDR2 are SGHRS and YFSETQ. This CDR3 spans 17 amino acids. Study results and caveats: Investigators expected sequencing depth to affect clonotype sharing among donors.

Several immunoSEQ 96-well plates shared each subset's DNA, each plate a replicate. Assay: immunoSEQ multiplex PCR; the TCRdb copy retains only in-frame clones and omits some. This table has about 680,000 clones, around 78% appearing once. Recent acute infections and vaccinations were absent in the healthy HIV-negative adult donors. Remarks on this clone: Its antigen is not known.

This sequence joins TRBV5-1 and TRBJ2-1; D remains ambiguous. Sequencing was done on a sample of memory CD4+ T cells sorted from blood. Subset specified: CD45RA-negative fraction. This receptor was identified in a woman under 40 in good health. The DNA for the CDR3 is TGCGCCAGCAGCTTCCCCGACGGCAGGCCTACCTCCAATGAGCAGTTCTTC. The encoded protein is CASSFPDGRPTSNEQFF.